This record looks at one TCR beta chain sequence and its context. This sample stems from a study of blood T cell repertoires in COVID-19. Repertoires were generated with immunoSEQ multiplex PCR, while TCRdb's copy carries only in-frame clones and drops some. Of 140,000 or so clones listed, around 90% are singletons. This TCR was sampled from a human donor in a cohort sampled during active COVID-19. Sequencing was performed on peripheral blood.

The CDR3 DNA follows: TGTGCCAGCAGCCCTCGGATGGACAGGGGGCTGGGAACTGAAGCTTTCTTT. It codes for CASSPRMDRGLGTEAFF. The genes are TRBV21-1 and TRBJ1-1; the table calls TRBD1, which could not be checked here. TRBV21-1 is listed as a pseudogene. This CDR3 has 17 amino acids.